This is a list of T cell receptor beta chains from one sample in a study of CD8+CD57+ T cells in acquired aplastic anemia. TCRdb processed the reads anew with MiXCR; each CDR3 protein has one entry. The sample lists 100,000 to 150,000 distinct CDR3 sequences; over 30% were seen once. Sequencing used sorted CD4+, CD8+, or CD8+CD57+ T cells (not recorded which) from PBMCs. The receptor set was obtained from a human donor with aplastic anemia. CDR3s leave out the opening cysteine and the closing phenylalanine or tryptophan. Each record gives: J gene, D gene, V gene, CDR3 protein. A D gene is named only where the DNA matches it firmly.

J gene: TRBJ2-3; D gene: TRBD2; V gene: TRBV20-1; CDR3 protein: SAPTSGGDTQY
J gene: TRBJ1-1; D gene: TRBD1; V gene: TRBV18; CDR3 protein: ASSATGSTEAF
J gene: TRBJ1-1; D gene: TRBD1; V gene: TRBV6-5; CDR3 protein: ASSYRQGYGEAF
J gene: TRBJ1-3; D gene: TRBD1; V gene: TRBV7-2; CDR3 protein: ASSLQGASGNTIY
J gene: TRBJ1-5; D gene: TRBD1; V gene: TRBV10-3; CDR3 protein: AISADRGRLGNQPQH
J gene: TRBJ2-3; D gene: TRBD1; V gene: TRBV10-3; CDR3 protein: AISDTGGTDTQY
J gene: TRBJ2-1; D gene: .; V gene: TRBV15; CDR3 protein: ATSSRARGNEQF
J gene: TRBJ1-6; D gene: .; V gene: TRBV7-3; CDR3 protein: ASSLNAGYNSPLH
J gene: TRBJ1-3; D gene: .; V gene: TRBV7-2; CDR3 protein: ASSFDGGGNTIY
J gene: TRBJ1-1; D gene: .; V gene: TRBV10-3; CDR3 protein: AISVTGSEAF
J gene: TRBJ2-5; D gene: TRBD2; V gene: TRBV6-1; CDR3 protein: ASSERGAPYQETQY
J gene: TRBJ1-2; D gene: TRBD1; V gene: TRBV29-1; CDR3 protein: SGSGQDYGYT
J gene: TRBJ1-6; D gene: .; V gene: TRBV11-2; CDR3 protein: ASSLEAYSPLH
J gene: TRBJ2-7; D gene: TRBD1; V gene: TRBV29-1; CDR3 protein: SVSGTAHYEQY
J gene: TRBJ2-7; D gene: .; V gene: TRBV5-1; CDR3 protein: ASSYGTPVSYEQY
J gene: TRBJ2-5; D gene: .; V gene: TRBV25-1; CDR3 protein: ASSGRRGNQY
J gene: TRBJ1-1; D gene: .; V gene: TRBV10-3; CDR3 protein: AISRSIEGTEAF
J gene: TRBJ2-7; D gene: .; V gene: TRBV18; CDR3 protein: ASSPGGYKPYEQY